This is a list of T cell receptor beta chains from one sample in a study of blood T cell repertoires in COVID-19. The assay was immunoSEQ multiplex PCR, and TCRdb's table has in-frame clones only and misses some. The sample holds about 220,000 clones; around four fifths are singletons and the top ten take about 5.3%. The sample taken for sequencing was PBMCs or T cells enriched from blood (not recorded which). These receptors originate from a woman in her forties or fifties who had been exposed to COVID-19. Each CDR3 is given with its conserved first and last residue. The order of the fields is J gene, D gene, V gene, clone size, CDR3 protein, CDR3 DNA. D genes are given only for firm matches. Clone size, where shown, is once, few, many, or a class for clones that have expanded.

TRBJ1-2 TRBD1 TRBV24-1 NA CATSQGGYGYTF TGTGCCACCAGCCAGGGGGGTTATGGCTACACCTTC
TRBJ2-6 TRBD1 TRBV2 NA CAIQGALGANVLTF TGTGCCATCCAGGGGGCGCTGGGGGCCAACGTCCTGACTTTC
TRBJ1-2 NA TRBV19 NA CASSMLGGGYTF TGTGCCAGTAGTATGCTCGGGGGAGGCTACACCTTC
TRBJ1-3 NA TRBV6-2/TRBV6-3 NA CASSLGGPGNTIYF TGTGCCAGCAGTTTGGGGGGGCCTGGAAACACCATATATTTT
TRBJ1-4 TRBD1 TRBV10-3 NA CAISEGTAAEKLFF TGTGCCATCAGTGAGGGGACAGCCGCTGAAAAACTGTTTTTT
TRBJ2-7 TRBD2 TRBV2 once CASSGSAGEYTYEQYF TGTGCCAGCAGTGGCTCAGCGGGGGAATACACCTACGAGCAGTACTTC
TRBJ1-2 TRBD1 TRBV19 NA CASSISLTGGLDYGYTF TGTGCCAGTAGTATTTCCTTGACAGGGGGCCTCGACTATGGCTACACCTTC
TRBJ2-5 NA TRBV27 NA CASSLTPSYTEETQYF TGTGCCAGCAGTTTAACCCCTAGTTACACGGAAGAGACCCAGTACTTC
TRBJ1-2 NA TRBV7-2 once CASSSPTLSNYGYTF TGTGCCAGCAGCTCCCCGACACTTAGTAACTATGGCTACACCTTC
TRBJ2-7 NA TRBV19 few CASSIMSYSYEQYF TGTGCCAGTAGTATAATGAGTTACTCCTACGAGCAGTACTTC
TRBJ2-7 NA TRBV21-1 once CASSKWMGQTLEEQYF TGTGCCAGCAGCAAATGGATGGGACAGACCCTTGAAGAGCAGTACTTC
TRBJ1-2 NA TRBV20-1 NA CSAAEGGYTF TGCAGTGCTGCGGAGGGCGGCTACACCTTC
TRBJ2-7 NA TRBV19 NA CASSIDIGYEQYF TGTGCCAGTAGTATAGATATCGGGTACGAGCAGTACTTC
TRBJ1-1 NA TRBV12-2 NA CASRFEVTGSTEAFF TGTGCAAGTCGCTTTGAGGTGACAGGGAGCACTGAAGCTTTCTTT
TRBJ1-1 NA TRBV7-9 NA CASSLGLSEAFF TGTGCCAGCAGCTTAGGTCTCAGTGAAGCTTTCTTT
TRBJ1-5 TRBD1 TRBV28 NA CASRPTGSYSNQPQHF TGTGCCAGCAGACCGACAGGGTCTTATAGCAATCAGCCCCAGCATTTT
TRBJ2-4 TRBD1 TRBV3-1/TRBV3-2 NA CASSHDRGRDIQYF TGTGCCAGCAGCCACGACAGGGGGCGAGACATTCAGTACTTC
TRBJ1-5 TRBD1 TRBV10-3 NA CAVTGESSQPQHF TGTGCCGTTACAGGGGAAAGCAGTCAGCCCCAGCATTTT
TRBJ2-7 NA TRBV6-1 NA CASSEAGQVTREQYF TGTGCCAGCAGTGAAGCTGGACAAGTTACGAGGGAGCAGTACTTC
TRBJ1-2 NA TRBV6-2/TRBV6-3 once CASSSDGGRDGYTF TGTGCCAGCAGTTCCGACGGCGGTCGAGATGGCTACACCTTC
TRBJ1-3 NA TRBV30 NA CAWSKQNGNTIYF TGTGCCTGGAGTAAACAGAATGGAAACACCATATATTTT
TRBJ1-1 NA TRBV5-8 NA CASSSRQDMNTEAFF TGTGCCAGCAGCTCTAGACAGGACATGAACACTGAAGCTTTCTTT
TRBJ2-6 TRBD2 TRBV2 few CASSERAGAGANVLTF TGTGCCAGCAGTGAAAGGGCGGGGGCTGGGGCCAACGTCCTGACTTTC
TRBJ1-1 NA TRBV19 NA CASSSSGAGTEAFF TGTGCCAGTAGTTCCTCAGGGGCAGGGACTGAAGCTTTCTTT
TRBJ1-1 NA TRBV2 NA CASSEVGGIGTEAFF TGTGCCAGCAGTGAAGTCGGCGGGATTGGGACTGAAGCTTTCTTT
TRBJ1-4 NA TRBV7-9 NA CASSPPGLQEKLFF TGTGCCAGCAGCCCGCCGGGACTCCAGGAGAAACTGTTTTTT
TRBJ2-1 NA TRBV4-3 NA CASSQTGDEQFF TGCGCCAGCAGCCAAACAGGTGATGAGCAGTTCTTC
TRBJ1-2 NA TRBV10-2 NA CASSERAGFGYTF TGCGCCAGCAGTGAGAGGGCAGGGTTCGGCTACACCTTC
TRBJ1-2 NA TRBV19 few CASRPNGENYGYTF TGTGCCAGTCGCCCCAACGGAGAAAACTATGGCTACACCTTC
TRBJ2-3 NA TRBV28 few CASSPHSDNTDTQYF TGTGCCAGCAGTCCCCATTCGGACAATACAGATACGCAGTATTTT
TRBJ1-2 NA TRBV6-5 NA CASSDSPGETYGYTF TGTGCCAGCAGTGACTCGCCTGGGGAGACCTATGGCTACACCTTC
TRBJ2-5 TRBD2 TRBV19 few CASSMAAGGPGETQYF TGTGCCAGTAGTATGGCCGCGGGGGGGCCAGGAGAGACCCAGTACTTC
TRBJ1-2 TRBD1 TRBV7-9 few CASSPGTGGRGYTF TGTGCCAGCAGCCCAGGGACAGGGGGCCGTGGCTACACCTTC
TRBJ1-6 TRBD1 TRBV19 NA CASSLRQGGNSPLHF TGTGCCAGTAGCCTACGACAGGGAGGTAATTCACCCCTCCACTTT
TRBJ2-1 TRBD2 TRBV15 NA CATSRSIAGASYNEQFF TGTGCCACCAGCAGATCGATAGCGGGGGCGTCCTACAATGAGCAGTTCTTC
TRBJ1-1 NA TRBV6-6 NA CASSYSGSGGTEAFF TGTGCCAGCAGTTACTCGGGTTCCGGGGGCACTGAAGCTTTCTTT
TRBJ1-2 NA TRBV15 NA CATSRDPTITGLYGYTF TGTGCCACCAGCAGAGACCCTACCATTACAGGGCTCTATGGCTACACCTTC
TRBJ1-6 NA TRBV6-4 once CASSVRDNSPLHF TGTGCCAGCAGCGTCAGGGATAATTCACCCCTCCACTTT
TRBJ2-7 TRBD2 TRBV5-1 few CASSPNSGASSYEQYF TGCGCCAGCAGCCCCAATAGCGGGGCGAGCTCCTACGAGCAGTACTTC
TRBJ1-2 NA TRBV9 few CASSPVSGDGGYGYTF TGTGCCAGCAGCCCCGTCTCAGGGGATGGTGGCTATGGCTACACCTTC
TRBJ2-2 NA TRBV10-3 NA CAISGVQRGNTGELFF TGTGCCATCAGTGGGGTCCAACGGGGGAACACCGGGGAGCTGTTTTTT
TRBJ1-6 NA TRBV11-2 NA CASSSSSPLHF TGTGCCAGCAGCTCCTCGTCGCCCCTCCACTTT
TRBJ2-3 TRBD2 TRBV29-1 NA CSVVPGGADTQYF TGCAGCGTTGTTCCGGGGGGGGCAGATACGCAGTATTTT
TRBJ1-3 TRBD1 TRBV15 NA CATSGLRTGAGNTIYF TGTGCCACCAGCGGGCTTAGGACAGGGGCGGGAAACACCATATATTTT
TRBJ2-7 NA TRBV11-2 few CASSPRQGGYEQYF TGTGCCAGCAGCCCTAGGCAGGGGGGCTACGAGCAGTACTTC
TRBJ2-6 NA TRBV5-4 NA CASSSQGTGANVLTF TGTGCCAGCAGCTCTCAGGGGACGGGGGCCAACGTCCTGACTTTC
TRBJ2-1 NA TRBV13 NA CASSPPGGGALYEQFF TGTGCCAGCAGCCCCCCCGGAGGGGGGGCGCTTTATGAGCAGTTCTTC
TRBJ1-1 TRBD1 TRBV6-5 NA CASSLGRGQPAFF TGTGCCAGCAGTTTAGGGCGGGGACAGCCTGCTTTCTTT
TRBJ2-6 NA TRBV29-1 NA CSVGQSSGANVLTF TGCAGCGTAGGACAGAGCTCTGGGGCCAACGTCCTGACTTTC
TRBJ2-3 NA TRBV10-2 NA CASRQPHPTDTQYF TGCGCCAGCAGACAGCCCCACCCGACAGATACGCAGTATTTT
TRBJ1-2 NA TRBV29-1 NA CSVTADSRIRNTF TGCAGCGTGACAGCAGACTCCCGTATCCGGAACACCTTC
TRBJ1-1 NA TRBV28 NA CASPGRESNTEAFF TGTGCCAGCCCCGGACGGGAATCGAACACTGAAGCTTTCTTT
TRBJ2-2 NA TRBV19 NA CASSMARPGELFF TGTGCCAGTAGTATGGCGAGGCCCGGGGAGCTGTTTTTT
TRBJ1-5 TRBD1 TRBV6-2/TRBV6-3 NA CASSLDRNQPQHF TGTGCCAGCAGCCTGGACAGGAATCAGCCCCAGCATTTT
TRBJ1-6 NA TRBV3-1/TRBV3-2 NA CASSRRGGSPLHF TGTGCCAGCAGCCGAAGGGGTGGTTCACCCCTCCACTTT